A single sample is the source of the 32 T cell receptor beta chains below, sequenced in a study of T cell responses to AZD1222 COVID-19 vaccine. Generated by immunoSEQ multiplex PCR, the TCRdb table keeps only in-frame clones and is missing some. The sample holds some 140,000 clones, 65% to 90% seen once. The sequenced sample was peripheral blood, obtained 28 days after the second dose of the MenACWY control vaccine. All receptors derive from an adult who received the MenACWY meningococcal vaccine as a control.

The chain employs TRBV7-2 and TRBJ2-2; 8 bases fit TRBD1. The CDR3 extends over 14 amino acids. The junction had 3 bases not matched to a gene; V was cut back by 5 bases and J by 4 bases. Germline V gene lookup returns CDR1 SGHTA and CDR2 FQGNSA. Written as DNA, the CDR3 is TGTGCCAGCAGCCCAGACAGGGGCACCGGGGAGCTGTTTTTT. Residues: CASSPDRGTGELFF.

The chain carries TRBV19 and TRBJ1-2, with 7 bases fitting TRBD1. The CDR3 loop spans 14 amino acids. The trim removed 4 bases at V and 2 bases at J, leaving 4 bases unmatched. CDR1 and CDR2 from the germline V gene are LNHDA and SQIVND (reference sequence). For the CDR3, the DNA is TGTGCCAGTAGTACCTCGGGACAGAACTATGGCTACACCTTC. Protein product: CASSTSGQNYGYTF.

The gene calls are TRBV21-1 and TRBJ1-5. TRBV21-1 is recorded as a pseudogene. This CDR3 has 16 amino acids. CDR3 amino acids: CASSKEPSYSNQPQHF. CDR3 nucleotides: TGTGCCAGCAGCAAAGAACCCAGCTATAGCAATCAGCCCCAGCATTTT.

CDR3 loop: CASSLGSGGRNIQYF. In DNA form, the CDR3 reads TGTGCCAGCAGCTTAGGATCAGGGGGCCGAAACATTCAGTACTTC. The chain couples TRBV7-9 to TRBJ2-4, with 8 nucleotides matching TRBD1. Per germline, CDR1 SEHNR and CDR2 FQNEAQ (reference sequence). Germline trimming cut 1 base from V and 6 bases from J; bases unmatched to any gene: 5. The CDR3 length is 15 residues.

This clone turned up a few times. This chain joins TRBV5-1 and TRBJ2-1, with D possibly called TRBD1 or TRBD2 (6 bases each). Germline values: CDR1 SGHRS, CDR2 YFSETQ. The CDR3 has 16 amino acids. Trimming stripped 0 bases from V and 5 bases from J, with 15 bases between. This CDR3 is CASSLGTGAPNNEQFF. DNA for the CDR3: TGCGCCAGCAGCTTGGGGACGGGGGCCCCCAACAATGAGCAGTTCTTC.

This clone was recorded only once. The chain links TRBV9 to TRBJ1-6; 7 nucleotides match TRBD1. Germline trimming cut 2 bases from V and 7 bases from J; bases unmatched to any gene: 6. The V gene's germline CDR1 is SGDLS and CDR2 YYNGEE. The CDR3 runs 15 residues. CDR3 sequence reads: CASSVQDRPNSPLHF. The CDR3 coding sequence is TGTGCCAGCAGCGTTCAGGACAGGCCCAATTCACCCCTCCACTTT.

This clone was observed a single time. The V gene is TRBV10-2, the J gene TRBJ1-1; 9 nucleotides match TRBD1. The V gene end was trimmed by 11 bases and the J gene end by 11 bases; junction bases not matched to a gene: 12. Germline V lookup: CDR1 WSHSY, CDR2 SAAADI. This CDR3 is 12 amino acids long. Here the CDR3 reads CAARGGQGLAFF. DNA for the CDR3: TGCGCCGCCCGCGGGGGACAGGGTTTGGCTTTCTTT.

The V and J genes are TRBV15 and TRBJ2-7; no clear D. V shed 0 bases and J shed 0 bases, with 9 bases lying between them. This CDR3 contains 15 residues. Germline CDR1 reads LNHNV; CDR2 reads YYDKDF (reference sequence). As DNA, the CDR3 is TGTGCCACCAGCAGAGATTTAGACACCTCCTACGAGCAGTACGTC. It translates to CATSRDLDTSYEQYV.

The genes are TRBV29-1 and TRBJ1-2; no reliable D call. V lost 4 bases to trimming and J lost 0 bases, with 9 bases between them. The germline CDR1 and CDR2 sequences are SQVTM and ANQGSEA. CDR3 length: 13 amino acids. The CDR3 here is CSVGGIANYGYTF. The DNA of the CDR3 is TGCAGCGTTGGCGGGATAGCTAACTATGGCTACACCTTC.

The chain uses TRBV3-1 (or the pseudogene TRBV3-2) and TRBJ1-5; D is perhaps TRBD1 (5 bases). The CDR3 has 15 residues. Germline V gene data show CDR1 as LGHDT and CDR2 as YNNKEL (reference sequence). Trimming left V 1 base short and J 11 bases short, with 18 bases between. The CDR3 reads CASSQAPTAEMSQHF. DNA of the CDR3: TGTGCCAGCAGCCAAGCGCCGACAGCTGAGATGTCCCAGCATTTT.

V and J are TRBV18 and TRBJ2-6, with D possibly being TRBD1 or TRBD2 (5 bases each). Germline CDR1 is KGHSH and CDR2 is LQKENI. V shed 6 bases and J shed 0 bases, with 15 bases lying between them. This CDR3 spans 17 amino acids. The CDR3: CASSEGSPHSGANVLTF. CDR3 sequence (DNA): TGTGCCAGCTCCGAGGGGAGCCCCCACTCTGGGGCCAACGTCCTGACTTTC.

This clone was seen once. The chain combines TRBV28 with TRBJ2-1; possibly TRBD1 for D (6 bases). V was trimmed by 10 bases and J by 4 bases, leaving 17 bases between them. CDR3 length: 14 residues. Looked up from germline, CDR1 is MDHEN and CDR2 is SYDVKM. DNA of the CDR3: TGTGCCATCCAGGGGCCCTTAATTTACAATGAGCAGTTCTTC. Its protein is CAIQGPLIYNEQFF.

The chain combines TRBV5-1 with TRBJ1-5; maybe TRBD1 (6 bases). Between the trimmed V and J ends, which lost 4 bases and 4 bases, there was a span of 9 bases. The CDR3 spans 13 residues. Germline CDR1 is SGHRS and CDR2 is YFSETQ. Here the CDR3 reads CASSEGQNQPQHF. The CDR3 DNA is TGCGCCAGCAGCGAAGGACAGAATCAGCCCCAGCATTTT. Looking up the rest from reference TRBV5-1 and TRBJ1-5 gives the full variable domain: KAGVTQTPRYLIKTRGQQVTLSCSPISGHRSVSWYQQTPGQGLQFLFEYFSETQRNKGNFPGRFSGRQFSNSRSEMNVSTLELGDSALYLCASSEGQNQPQHFGDGTRLSIL.

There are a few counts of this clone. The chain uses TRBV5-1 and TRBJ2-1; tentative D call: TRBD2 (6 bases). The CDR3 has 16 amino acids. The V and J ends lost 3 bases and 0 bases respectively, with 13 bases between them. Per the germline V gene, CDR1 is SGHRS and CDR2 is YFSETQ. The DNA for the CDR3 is TGCGCCAGCAGCTGGGGACTTCTGAGCTCCTACAATGAGCAGTTCTTC. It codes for CASSWGLLSSYNEQFF.

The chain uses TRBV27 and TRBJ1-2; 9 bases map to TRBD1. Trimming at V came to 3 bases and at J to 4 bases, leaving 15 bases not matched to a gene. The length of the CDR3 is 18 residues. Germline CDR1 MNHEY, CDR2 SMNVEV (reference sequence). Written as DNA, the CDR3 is TGTGCCAGCAGTTTCTCCGGGACAGGGTTCCAAGGGAGCTATGGCTACACCTTC. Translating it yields CASSFSGTGFQGSYGYTF.

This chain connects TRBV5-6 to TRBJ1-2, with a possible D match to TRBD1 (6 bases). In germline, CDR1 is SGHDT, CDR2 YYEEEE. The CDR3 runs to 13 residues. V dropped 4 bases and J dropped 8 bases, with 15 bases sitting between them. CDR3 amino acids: CASSGGGRGGYTF. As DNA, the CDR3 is TGTGCCAGCAGCGGCGGGGGGCGCGGAGGCTACACCTTC.

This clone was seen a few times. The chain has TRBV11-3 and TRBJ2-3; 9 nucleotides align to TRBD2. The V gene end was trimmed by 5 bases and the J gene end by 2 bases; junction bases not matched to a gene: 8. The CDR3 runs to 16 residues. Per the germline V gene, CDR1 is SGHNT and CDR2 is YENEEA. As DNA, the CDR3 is TGTGCCAGCAGCCCGAGAGCTAGCGGGGACACAGATACGCAGTATTTT. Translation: CASSPRASGDTDTQYF.

The CDR3 loop reads CASTPSRGRPQETQYF. The CDR3 region has the DNA TGTGCCAGCACTCCCTCCAGGGGGCGGCCCCAAGAGACCCAGTACTTC. The rearrangement uses TRBV6-6 and TRBJ2-5; the match to TRBD1 covers 8 bases. CDR1 and CDR2 from the germline V gene are MNHNY and SVGAGI (reference sequence). The CDR3 loop spans 16 amino acids. V lost 7 bases to trimming and J lost 1 base; unmatched junction nucleotides: 11.

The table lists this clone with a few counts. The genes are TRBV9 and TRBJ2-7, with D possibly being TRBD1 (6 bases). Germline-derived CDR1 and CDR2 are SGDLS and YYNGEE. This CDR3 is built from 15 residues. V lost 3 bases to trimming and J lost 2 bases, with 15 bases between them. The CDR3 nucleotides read TGTGCCAGCAGCGCCGGGACATTGGGGGCCTACGAGCAGTACTTC. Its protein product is CASSAGTLGAYEQYF.

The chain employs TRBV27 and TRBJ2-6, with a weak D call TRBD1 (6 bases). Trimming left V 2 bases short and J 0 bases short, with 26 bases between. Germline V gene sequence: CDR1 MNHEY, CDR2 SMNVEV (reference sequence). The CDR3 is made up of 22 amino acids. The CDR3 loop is CASSLIWVFPTGPLSGANVLTF. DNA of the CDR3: TGTGCCAGCAGTTTAATATGGGTATTTCCGACAGGCCCCCTCTCTGGGGCCAACGTCCTGACTTTC.

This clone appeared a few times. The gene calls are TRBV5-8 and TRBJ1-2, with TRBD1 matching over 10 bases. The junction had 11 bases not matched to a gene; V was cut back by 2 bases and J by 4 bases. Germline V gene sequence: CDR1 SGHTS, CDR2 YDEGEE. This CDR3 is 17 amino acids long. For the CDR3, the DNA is TGTGCCAGCAGCTTCGATGGACAGGGGGACGCAATCTATGGCTACACCTTC. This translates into CASSFDGQGDAIYGYTF. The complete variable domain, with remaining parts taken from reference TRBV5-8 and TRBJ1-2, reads EAGVTQSPTHLIKTRGQQATLRCSPISGHTSVYWYQQALGLGLQFLLWYDEGEERNRGNFPPRFSGRQFPNYSSELNVNALELEDSALYLCASSFDGQGDAIYGYTFGSGTRLTVV.

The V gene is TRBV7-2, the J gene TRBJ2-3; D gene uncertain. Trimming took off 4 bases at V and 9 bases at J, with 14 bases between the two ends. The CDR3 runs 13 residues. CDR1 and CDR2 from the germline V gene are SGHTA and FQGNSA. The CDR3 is CASSSLRADTQYF. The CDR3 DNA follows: TGTGCCAGCAGCTCTTTAAGGGCTGACACGCAGTATTTT. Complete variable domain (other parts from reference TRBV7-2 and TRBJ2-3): GAGVSQSPSNKVTEKGKDVELRCDPISGHTALYWYRQSLGQGLEFLIYFQGNSAPDKSGLPSDRFSAERTGGSVSTLTIQRTQQEDSAVYLCASSSLRADTQYFGPGTRLTVL.

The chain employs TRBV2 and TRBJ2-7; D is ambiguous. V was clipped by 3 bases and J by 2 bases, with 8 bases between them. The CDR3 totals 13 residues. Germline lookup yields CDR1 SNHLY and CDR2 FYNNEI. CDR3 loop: CASSEGSTYEQYF. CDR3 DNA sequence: TGTGCCAGCAGTGAGGGCAGCACCTACGAGCAGTACTTC.

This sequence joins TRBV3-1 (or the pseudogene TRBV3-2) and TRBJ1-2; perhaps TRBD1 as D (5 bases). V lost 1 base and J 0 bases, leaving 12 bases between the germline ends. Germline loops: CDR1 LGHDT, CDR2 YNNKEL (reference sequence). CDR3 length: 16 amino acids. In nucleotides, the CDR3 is TGTGCCAGCAGCCAAGCTGGGACCGGTACTAACTATGGCTACACCTTC. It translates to CASSQAGTGTNYGYTF.

The CDR3 protein is CAITRDLNYGYTF. The CDR3 nucleotides are TGTGCCATCACTCGGGACTTAAACTATGGCTACACCTTC. The J gene is TRBJ1-2, the V gene TRBV10-3; D perhaps matches TRBD1 (5 bases). The CDR3 covers 13 residues. The V gene lost 7 bases and the J gene lost 2 bases, with 11 bases spanning the gap. Germline CDR1 reads ENHRY; CDR2 reads SYGVKD.

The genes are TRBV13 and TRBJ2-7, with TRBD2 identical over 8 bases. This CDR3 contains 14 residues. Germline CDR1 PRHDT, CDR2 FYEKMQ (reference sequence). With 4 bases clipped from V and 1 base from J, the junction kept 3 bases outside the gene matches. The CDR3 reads CASSWREESYEQYF. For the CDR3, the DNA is TGTGCCAGCAGCTGGCGGGAGGAGTCCTACGAGCAGTACTTC.

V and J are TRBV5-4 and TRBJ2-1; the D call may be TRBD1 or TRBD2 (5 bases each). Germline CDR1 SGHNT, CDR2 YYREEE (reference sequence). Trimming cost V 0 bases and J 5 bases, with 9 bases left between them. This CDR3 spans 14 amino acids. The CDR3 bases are TGTGCCAGCAGCTTGGCCGGGACCCACAATGAGCAGTTCTTC. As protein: CASSLAGTHNEQFF.

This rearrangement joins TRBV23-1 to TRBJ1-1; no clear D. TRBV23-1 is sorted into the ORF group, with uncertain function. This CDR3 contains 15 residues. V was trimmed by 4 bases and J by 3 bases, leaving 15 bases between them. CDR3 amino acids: CASSPPGGQDTEAFF. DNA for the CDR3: TGCGCCAGCAGTCCCCCTGGAGGGCAGGACACTGAAGCTTTCTTT.

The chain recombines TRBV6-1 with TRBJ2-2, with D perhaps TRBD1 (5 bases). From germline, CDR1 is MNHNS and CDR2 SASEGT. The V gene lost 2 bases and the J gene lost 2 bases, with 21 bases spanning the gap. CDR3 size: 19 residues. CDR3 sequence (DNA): TGTGCCAGCAGTGAACGTTATCTAGGGGAAATTCTAAACACCGGGGAGCTGTTTTTT. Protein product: CASSERYLGEILNTGELFF.

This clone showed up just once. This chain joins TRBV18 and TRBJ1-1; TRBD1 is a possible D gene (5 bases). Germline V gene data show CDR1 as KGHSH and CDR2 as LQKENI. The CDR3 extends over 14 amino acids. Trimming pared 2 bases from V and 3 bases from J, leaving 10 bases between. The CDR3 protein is CASSPNWGDTEAFF. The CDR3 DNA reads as TGTGCCAGCTCACCAAATTGGGGGGACACTGAAGCTTTCTTT. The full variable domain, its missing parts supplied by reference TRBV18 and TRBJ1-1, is NAGVMQNPRHLVRRRGQEARLRCSPMKGHSHVYWYRQLPEEGLKFMVYLQKENIIDESGMPKERFSAEFPKEGPSILRIQQVVRGDSAAYFCASSPNWGDTEAFFGQGTRLTVV.

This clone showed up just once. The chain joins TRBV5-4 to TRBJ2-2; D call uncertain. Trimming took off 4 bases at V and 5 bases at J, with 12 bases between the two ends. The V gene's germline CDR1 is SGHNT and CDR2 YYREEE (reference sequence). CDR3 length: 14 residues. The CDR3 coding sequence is TGTGCCAGCAGCCTTTGGACCGATACCGGGGAGCTGTTTTTT. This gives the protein CASSLWTDTGELFF.

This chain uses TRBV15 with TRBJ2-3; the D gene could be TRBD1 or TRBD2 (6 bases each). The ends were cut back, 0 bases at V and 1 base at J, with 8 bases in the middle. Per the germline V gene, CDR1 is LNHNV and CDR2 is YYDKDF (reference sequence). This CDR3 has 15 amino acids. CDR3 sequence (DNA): TGTGCCACCAGCAGAGATGGGGGGCGCACAGATACGCAGTATTTT. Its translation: CATSRDGGRTDTQYF.